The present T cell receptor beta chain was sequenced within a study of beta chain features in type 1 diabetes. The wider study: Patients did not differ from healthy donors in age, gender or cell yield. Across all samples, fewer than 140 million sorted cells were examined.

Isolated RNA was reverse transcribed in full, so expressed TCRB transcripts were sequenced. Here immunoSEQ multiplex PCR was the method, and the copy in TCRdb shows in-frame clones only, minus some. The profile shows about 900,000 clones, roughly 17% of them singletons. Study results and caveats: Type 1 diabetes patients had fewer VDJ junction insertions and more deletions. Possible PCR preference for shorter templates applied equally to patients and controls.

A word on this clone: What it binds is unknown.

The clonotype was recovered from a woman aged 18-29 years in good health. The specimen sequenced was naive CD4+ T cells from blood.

The CDR3 loop is CASSLRFGGAAAKNIQYF. The CDR3 nucleotides read TGTGCCAGCAGCTTAAGATTCGGAGGGGCAGCGGCCAAAAACATTCAGTACTTC. The gene calls are TRBV7-2 and TRBJ2-4; possibly TRBD2 for D (6 bases). Germline lookup yields CDR1 SGHTA and CDR2 FQGNSA. There are 18 residues in the CDR3. Trimming pared 2 bases from V and 1 base from J, leaving 18 bases between. The complete variable domain, with remaining parts taken from reference TRBV7-2 and TRBJ2-4, reads GAGVSQSPSNKVTEKGKDVELRCDPISGHTALYWYRQSLGQGLEFLIYFQGNSAPDKSGLPSDRFSAERTGGSVSTLTIQRTQQEDSAVYLCASSLRFGGAAAKNIQYFGAGTRLSVL.